Sequencing of this TCR beta chain was carried out in a study of shared clonotypes between healthy human individuals. Looked up from germline, CDR1 is SGHVS and CDR2 is FQNEAQ. The CDR3 has 16 residues. Trimming pared 1 base from V and 3 bases from J, leaving 16 bases between. The study's findings and limits: Researchers sampled only blood; tissue repertoires likely differ. Larger estimated richness was generally recorded for naive subsets relative to memory subsets. Naive CD4 clonotypes were shared across several donors at roughly 5%.

Cells designated naive CD8 were CD45RO-negative and were positively selected for CCR7, with terminally differentiated effector memory CD45RA+ cells excluded. Assay: immunoSEQ multiplex PCR; the TCRdb copy retains only in-frame clones and omits some. The sample contains some 2 million clones, about 94% of which appear only once. About this clone: Antigen: not known.

This TCR derives from a man between 18 and 29 years old in good health. The chain joins TRBV7-8 to TRBJ2-7; D remains unclear. The material sequenced was naive CD8+ T cells sorted from blood. The CDR3 DNA follows: TGTGCCAGCAGCTTAGAGCTGGGTCTGGCGTTCTACGAGCAGTACTTC. This sequence encodes CASSLELGLAFYEQYF.